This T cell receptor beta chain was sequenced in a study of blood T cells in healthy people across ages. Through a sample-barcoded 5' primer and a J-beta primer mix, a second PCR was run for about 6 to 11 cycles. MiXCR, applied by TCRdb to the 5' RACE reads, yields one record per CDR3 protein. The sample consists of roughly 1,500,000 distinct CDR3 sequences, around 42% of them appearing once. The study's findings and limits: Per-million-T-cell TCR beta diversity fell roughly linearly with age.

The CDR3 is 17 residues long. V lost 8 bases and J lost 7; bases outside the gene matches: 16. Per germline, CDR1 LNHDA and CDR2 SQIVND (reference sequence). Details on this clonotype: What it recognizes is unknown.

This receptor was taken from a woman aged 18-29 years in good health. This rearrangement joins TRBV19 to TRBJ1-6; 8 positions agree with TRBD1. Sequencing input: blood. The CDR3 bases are TGTGCCAGTCGAATAGGGGCGGCAGGGGGCGTGAATTCACCCCTCCACTTT. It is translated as CASRIGAAGGVNSPLHF.